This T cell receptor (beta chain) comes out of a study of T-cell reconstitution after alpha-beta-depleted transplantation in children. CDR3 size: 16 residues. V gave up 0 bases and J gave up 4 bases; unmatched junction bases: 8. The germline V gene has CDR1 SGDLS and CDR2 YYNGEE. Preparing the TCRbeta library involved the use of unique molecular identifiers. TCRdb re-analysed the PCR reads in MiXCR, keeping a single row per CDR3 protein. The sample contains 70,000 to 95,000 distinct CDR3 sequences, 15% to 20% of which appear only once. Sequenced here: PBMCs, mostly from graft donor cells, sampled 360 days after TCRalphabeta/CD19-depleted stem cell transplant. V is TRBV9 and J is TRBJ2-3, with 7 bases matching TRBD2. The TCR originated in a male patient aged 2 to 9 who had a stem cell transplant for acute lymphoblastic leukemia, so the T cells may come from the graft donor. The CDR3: CASSVGGGGDSDTQYF. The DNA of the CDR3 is TGTGCCAGCAGCGTAGGGGGGGGAGGGGACTCAGATACGCAGTATTTT.